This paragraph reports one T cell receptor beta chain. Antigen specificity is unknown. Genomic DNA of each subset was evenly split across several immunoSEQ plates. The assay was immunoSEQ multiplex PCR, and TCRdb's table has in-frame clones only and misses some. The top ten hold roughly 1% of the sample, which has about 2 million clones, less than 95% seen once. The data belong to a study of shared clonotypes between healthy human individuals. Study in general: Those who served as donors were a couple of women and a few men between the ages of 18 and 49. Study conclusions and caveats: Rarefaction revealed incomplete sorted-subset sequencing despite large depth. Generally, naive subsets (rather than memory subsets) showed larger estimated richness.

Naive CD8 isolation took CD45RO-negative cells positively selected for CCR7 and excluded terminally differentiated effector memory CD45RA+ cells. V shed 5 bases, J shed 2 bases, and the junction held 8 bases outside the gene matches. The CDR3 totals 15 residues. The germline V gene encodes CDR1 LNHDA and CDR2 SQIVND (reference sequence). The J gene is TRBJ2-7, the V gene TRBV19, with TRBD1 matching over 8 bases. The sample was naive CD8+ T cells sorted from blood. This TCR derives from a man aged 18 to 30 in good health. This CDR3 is CASSAALDRAYEQYF. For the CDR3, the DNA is TGTGCCAGTAGTGCGGCCCTGGACAGGGCCTACGAGCAGTACTTC.